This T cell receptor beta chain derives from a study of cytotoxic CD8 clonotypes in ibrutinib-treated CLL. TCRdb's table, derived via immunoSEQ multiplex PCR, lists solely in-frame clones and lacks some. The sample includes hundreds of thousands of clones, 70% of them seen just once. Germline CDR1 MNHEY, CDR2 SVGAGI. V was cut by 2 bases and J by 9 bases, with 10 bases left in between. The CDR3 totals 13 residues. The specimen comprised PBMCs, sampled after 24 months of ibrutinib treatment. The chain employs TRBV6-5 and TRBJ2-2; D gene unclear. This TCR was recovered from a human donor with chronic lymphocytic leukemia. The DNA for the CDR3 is TGTGCCAGCAGTTACATTCGTGAGCGGGAGCTGTTTTTT. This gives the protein CASSYIRERELFF.